These 16 T cell receptor beta chains came from one sample sequenced in a study of cytomegalovirus exposure and HLA in healthy donors. PCR amplification relied on 60 Vbeta primers (plus 13 Jbeta primers). Some clones are missing from TCRdb's copy, which holds only in-frame ones; the method was immunoSEQ multiplex PCR. The sample gives about 78,000 clones, about 64% of which show up once; approximately 5.8% is in the top ten. Sequenced sample: PBMCs. The receptors originated from a man aged 25-40 years in good health and CMV-seropositive.

V gene TRBV5-1 combines with J gene TRBJ2-7; D uncertain. The germline V gene encodes CDR1 SGHRS and CDR2 YFSETQ. Trimming stripped 0 bases from V and 2 bases from J, with 15 bases between. The CDR3 runs to 16 residues. The CDR3 region has the DNA TGCGCCAGCAGCTTGGGATTGATGAGGAACCCCTACGAGCAGTACTTC. Its protein product is CASSLGLMRNPYEQYF. Using reference TRBV5-1 and TRBJ2-7 for the parts outside the CDR3, the full variable domain is KAGVTQTPRYLIKTRGQQVTLSCSPISGHRSVSWYQQTPGQGLQFLFEYFSETQRNKGNFPGRFSGRQFSNSRSEMNVSTLELGDSALYLCASSLGLMRNPYEQYFGPGTRLTVT.

In nucleotides, the CDR3 is TGTGCCAGCGGCGCCCTAGCGGGTCTGTCCTACAATGAGCAGTTCTTC. This codes for CASGALAGLSYNEQFF. The J gene is TRBJ2-1, the V gene TRBV27; 8 bases match TRBD2. The V segment lost 8 bases and the J segment 1 base; nucleotides outside the gene matches: 10. The CDR3 spans 16 residues. Germline V gene sequence: CDR1 MNHEY, CDR2 SMNVEV (reference sequence).

The chain couples TRBV7-2 to TRBJ2-3; D may be TRBD1 (6 bases). The CDR3 sequence is 15 residues long. From germline, CDR1 is SGHTA and CDR2 FQGNSA. The V end was cut by 1 base, the J end by 2 bases, with 10 bases between. Here the CDR3 reads CASSLDWGPTDTQYF. The CDR3 nucleotides are TGTGCCAGCAGCTTAGATTGGGGGCCCACAGATACGCAGTATTTT.

The V and J genes are TRBV9 and TRBJ2-7; 7 bases line up with TRBD1. The ends lost 4 bases at V and 2 bases at J; junction bases unmatched: 9. The CDR3 sequence is 15 residues long. Looked up from germline, CDR1 is SGDLS and CDR2 is YYNGEE. CDR3 loop: CASSPWTGQTYEQYF. The DNA for the CDR3 is TGTGCCAGCAGCCCCTGGACGGGACAGACCTACGAGCAGTACTTC.

This chain uses TRBV27 with TRBJ2-7; D is possibly TRBD2 (6 bases). V dropped 3 bases and J dropped 2 bases, with 11 bases sitting between them. The CDR3 runs 14 residues. Germline V CDR1 and CDR2: MNHEY, SMNVEV (reference sequence). CDR3 in DNA: TGTGCCAGCAGTTTTCGACGGGAGCCCTACGAGCAGTACTTC. It is translated as CASSFRREPYEQYF.

This rearrangement joins TRBV27 to TRBJ2-1; 9 nucleotides line up with TRBD1. Germline V CDR1 and CDR2: MNHEY, SMNVEV (reference sequence). The CDR3 spans 15 residues. The junction had 5 bases not matched to a gene; V was cut back by 4 bases and J by 4 bases. CDR3 sequence: CASSSDRGSYNEQFF. Here the CDR3 DNA reads TGTGCCAGCAGTTCCGACAGGGGGTCATACAATGAGCAGTTCTTC.

V usage is TRBV18 and J usage is TRBJ2-7, with 8 bases identical to TRBD1. The germline V gene encodes CDR1 KGHSH and CDR2 LQKENI. The CDR3 contains 14 residues. The ends lost 3 bases at V and 7 bases at J; junction bases unmatched: 8. The CDR3, as DNA: TGTGCCAGCTCACCGGACAGGGTAGTCGGGGAGCAGTACTTC. It translates to CASSPDRVVGEQYF.

V is TRBV5-1 and J is TRBJ1-2, with 7 bases lining up with TRBD1. Per germline, CDR1 SGHRS and CDR2 YFSETQ. V lost 4 bases to trimming and J lost 8 bases; unmatched junction nucleotides: 14. This CDR3 has 15 amino acids. DNA of the CDR3: TGCGCCAGCAGCCCGGAACCGGGACAGAGTACCGGCTACACCTTC. Its translation: CASSPEPGQSTGYTF.

The rearrangement uses TRBV11-3 and TRBJ2-5, with TRBD2 identical over 8 bases. With 1 base clipped from V and 4 bases from J, the junction kept 2 bases outside the gene matches. The germline V gene has CDR1 SGHNT and CDR2 YENEEA. The CDR3 length is 14 residues. As DNA, the CDR3 is TGTGCCAGCAGCTTAGGGCTAGCGGGAGAGACCCAGTACTTC. This codes for CASSLGLAGETQYF.

This chain joins TRBV11-3 and TRBJ2-3; 9 bases match TRBD1. After removal of 8 bases from V and 4 bases from J, the junction contained 10 bases not matched to a gene. The germline V gene encodes CDR1 SGHNT and CDR2 YENEEA. CDR3 length: 15 amino acids. The CDR3 loop reads CASRSRDRVPDTQYF. The CDR3 DNA reads as TGTGCCAGCCGGAGCCGGGACAGGGTCCCAGATACGCAGTATTTT. Full variable domain (missing parts from reference TRBV11-3 and TRBJ2-3): EAGVVQSPRYKIIEKKQPVAFWCNPISGHNTLYWYLQNLGQGPELLIRYENEEAVDDSQLPKDRFSAERLKGVDSTLKIQPAELGDSAVYLCASRSRDRVPDTQYFGPGTRLTVL.

This chain joins TRBV5-4 and TRBJ1-2; D ambiguous. This CDR3 spans 14 amino acids. The V gene lost 0 bases and the J gene lost 5 bases, with 11 bases spanning the gap. CDR1 is SGHNT and CDR2 is YYREEE in the germline V gene (reference sequence). CDR3 sequence reads: CASSLGGGNYGYTF. CDR3 in DNA: TGTGCCAGCAGCTTGGGGGGAGGGAATTATGGCTACACCTTC.

This chain joins TRBV6-5 and TRBJ2-7; TRBD2 matches at 8 bases. With 6 bases clipped from V and 5 bases from J, the junction kept 12 bases outside the gene matches. The CDR3 is made up of 15 amino acids. Germline CDR1 reads MNHEY; CDR2 reads SVGAGI. The CDR3 sequence is CASRLSGGSTHEQYF. As DNA, the CDR3 is TGTGCCAGCAGGCTCAGCGGGGGTAGTACCCACGAGCAGTACTTC.

The rearrangement links TRBV11-3 to TRBJ2-5; 10 bases align to TRBD2. V shed 5 bases, J shed 3 bases, and the junction held 9 bases outside the gene matches. CDR3 length equals 16 residues. Germline V gene data show CDR1 as SGHNT and CDR2 as YENEEA. The CDR3 protein is CASSPSWTSGKETQYF. The DNA for the CDR3 is TGTGCCAGCAGCCCATCCTGGACTAGCGGTAAAGAGACCCAGTACTTC.

Only a few counts were recorded for this clone. The chain combines TRBV5-1 with TRBJ1-5; the match to TRBD1 covers 7 bases. Trimming took 4 bases from V and 7 from J; bases not matched to a gene: 8. The CDR3 covers 14 residues. Per germline, CDR1 SGHRS and CDR2 YFSETQ. The DNA for the CDR3 is TGCGCCAGCAGCCCGGACAGGCGTGACCAGCCCCAGCATTTT. It specifies CASSPDRRDQPQHF. The full variable domain, rest sourced from reference TRBV5-1 and TRBJ1-5, is KAGVTQTPRYLIKTRGQQVTLSCSPISGHRSVSWYQQTPGQGLQFLFEYFSETQRNKGNFPGRFSGRQFSNSRSEMNVSTLELGDSALYLCASSPDRRDQPQHFGDGTRLSIL.

This clone was observed a few times. V and J are TRBV2 and TRBJ1-4; D possibly corresponds to TRBD1 (5 bases). CDR3 length: 14 residues. Per the germline V gene, CDR1 is SNHLY and CDR2 is FYNNEI. Trimming cost V 6 bases and J 4 bases, with 12 bases left between them. The CDR3 is CASSPGLNNEKLFF. The CDR3 DNA reads TGTGCCAGCAGCCCGGGACTAAATAATGAAAAACTGTTTTTT.

This clone was counted a few times. The chain recombines TRBV5-6 with TRBJ1-2; TRBD1 aligns across 8 bases. CDR3 length: 12 amino acids. Germline V gene lookup returns CDR1 SGHDT and CDR2 YYEEEE. The trim removed 5 bases at V and 6 bases at J, leaving 3 bases unmatched. The DNA for the CDR3 is TGTGCCAGCAGACCGGGACAGGATGGCTACACCTTC. This translates into CASRPGQDGYTF.